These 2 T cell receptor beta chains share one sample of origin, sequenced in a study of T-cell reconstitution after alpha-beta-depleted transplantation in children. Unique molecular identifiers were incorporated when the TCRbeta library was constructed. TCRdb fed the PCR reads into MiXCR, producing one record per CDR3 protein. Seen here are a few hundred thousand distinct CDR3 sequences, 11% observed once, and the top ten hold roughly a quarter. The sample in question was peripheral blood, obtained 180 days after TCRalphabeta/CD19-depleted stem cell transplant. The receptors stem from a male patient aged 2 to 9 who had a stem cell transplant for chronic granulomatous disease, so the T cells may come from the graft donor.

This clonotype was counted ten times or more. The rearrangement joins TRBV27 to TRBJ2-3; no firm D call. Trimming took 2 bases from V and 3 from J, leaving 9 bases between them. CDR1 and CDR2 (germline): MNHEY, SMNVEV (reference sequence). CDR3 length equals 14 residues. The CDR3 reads CASSLGSVTDTQYF. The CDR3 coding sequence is TGTGCCAGCAGTTTAGGGTCGGTTACAGATACGCAGTATTTT.

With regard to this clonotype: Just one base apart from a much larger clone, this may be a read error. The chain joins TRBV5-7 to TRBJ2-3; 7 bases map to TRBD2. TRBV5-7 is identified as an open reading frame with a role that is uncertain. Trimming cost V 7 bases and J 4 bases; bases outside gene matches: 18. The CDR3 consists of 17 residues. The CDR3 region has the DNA TGTGCCAGCGGCCCCGGCTGGCTGGCGGGAGACGCAGATACGCAGTATTTT. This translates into CASGPGWLAGDADTQYF.